A single sample gave rise to the 8 T cell receptor beta chains below, sequenced in a study of T cell responses to AZD1222 COVID-19 vaccine. TCRdb keeps only in-frame clones here, not all; method: immunoSEQ multiplex PCR. The profile shows 130,000 or so clones, just over 85% of them singletons. The sequences come from peripheral blood, collected on day 0 of AZD1222 vaccination. The origin of the receptors is an adult in good health.

This clone appeared a few times. V and J are TRBV9 and TRBJ2-7; D gene uncertain. The V end was cut by 5 bases, the J end by 3 bases, with 15 bases between. CDR1 is SGDLS and CDR2 is YYNGEE in the germline V gene. This CDR3 comprises 14 residues. The CDR3 nucleotides read TGTGCCAGCAGTGGCCCTCGAGGTGGCTACGAGCAGTACTTC. Translation gives CASSGPRGGYEQYF.

This clone appeared a few times. The J gene is TRBJ2-1, the V gene TRBV5-1; 8 positions agree with TRBD2. V was clipped by 0 bases and J by 9 bases; unmatched bases: 2. The CDR3 covers 13 residues. Germline V gives CDR1 SGHRS, CDR2 YFSETQ. CDR3 in amino acids: CASSLGSGGEQFF. The CDR3 bases are TGCGCCAGCAGCTTGGGGAGCGGGGGTGAGCAGTTCTTC.

This clone was seen just once. The chain uses TRBV2 and TRBJ1-4, with D uncertain. Germline V gene lookup returns CDR1 SNHLY and CDR2 FYNNEI. V lost 1 base and J lost 5, with 8 bases in between. The CDR3 is made up of 14 amino acids. The CDR3 DNA is TGTGCCAGCAGTGAAGGGAGAGTAAATGAAAAACTGTTTTTT. This translates into CASSEGRVNEKLFF.

The chain employs TRBV12-3 or TRBV12-4 and TRBJ1-2; possibly TRBD1 for D (5 bases). The V gene lost 6 bases and the J gene lost 8 bases, with 10 bases spanning the gap. This CDR3 has 11 residues. The CDR3 region is CASRSEGGYTF. Here the CDR3 DNA reads TGTGCCAGCAGGTCAGAGGGGGGCTACACCTTC.

This chain joins TRBV5-1 and TRBJ1-1; 8 bases are a match to TRBD1. Germline V gives CDR1 SGHRS, CDR2 YFSETQ. Germline trimming cut 4 bases from V and 1 base from J; bases unmatched to any gene: 9. This CDR3 contains 16 residues. Here the CDR3 reads CASSLGQGQGNTEAFF. CDR3 in DNA: TGCGCCAGCAGCCTAGGACAGGGTCAAGGGAACACTGAAGCTTTCTTT.

V usage is TRBV9 and J usage is TRBJ2-5; D remains unclear. Germline V gene sequence: CDR1 SGDLS, CDR2 YYNGEE. The germline V and J ends were trimmed by 0 bases and 5 bases, with 11 bases remaining between them. The CDR3 is made up of 14 amino acids. The CDR3 loop is CASSVEWRPETQYF. DNA of the CDR3: TGTGCCAGCAGCGTAGAGTGGCGACCGGAGACCCAGTACTTC.

The chain couples TRBV9 to TRBJ1-6, with D uncertain. This CDR3 contains 15 residues. With 0 bases removed from V and 7 bases from J, the gap between germline ends came to 11 bases. From germline, CDR1 is SGDLS and CDR2 YYNGEE. The CDR3, as DNA: TGTGCCAGCAGCGTAGATGGCAGTGGAAATTCACCCCTCCACTTT. It translates to CASSVDGSGNSPLHF.

V and J are TRBV7-8 and TRBJ2-7, with 10 bases fitting TRBD1. With 5 bases clipped from V and 4 bases from J, the junction kept 5 bases outside the gene matches. Germline CDR1 reads SGHVS; CDR2 reads FQNEAQ. CDR3 size: 14 residues. CDR3 DNA sequence: TGTGCCAGCAGCCGTCGGGGACAGGGGTACGAGCAGTACTTC. Translating gives CASSRRGQGYEQYF.